Presented here are 5 T cell receptor beta chains from one specimen sequenced in a study of blood T cell repertoires in COVID-19. TCRdb keeps only in-frame clones here, not all; method: immunoSEQ multiplex PCR. The table includes some 330,000 clones, around 90% detected once. Input material: PBMCs or T cells enriched from blood (not recorded which). Every receptor here comes from a man under 40 who had recovered from COVID-19.

The chain has TRBV5-4 and TRBJ2-2; D gene uncertain. The CDR3 length is 14 residues. Germline lookup yields CDR1 SGHNT and CDR2 YYREEE (reference sequence). V was trimmed by 0 bases and J by 1 base, leaving 4 bases between them. This CDR3 is CASSLDGNTGELFF. CDR3 sequence (DNA): TGTGCCAGCAGCTTGGACGGGAACACCGGGGAGCTGTTTTTT. The full variable domain, its missing parts supplied by reference TRBV5-4 and TRBJ2-2, is ETGVTQSPTHLIKTRGQQVTLRCSSQSGHNTVSWYQQALGQGPQFIFQYYREEENGRGNFPPRFSGLQFPNYSSELNVNALELDDSALYLCASSLDGNTGELFFGEGSRLTVL.

The gene calls are TRBV9 and TRBJ2-3, with a tentative D call TRBD1 (5 bases). The CDR3 contains 14 residues. Germline assignment: CDR1 SGDLS and CDR2 YYNGEE. Between the trimmed V and J ends, which lost 1 base and 4 bases, there was a span of 10 bases. CDR3 in amino acids: CASSVQTASDTQYF. CDR3 nucleotides: TGTGCCAGCAGCGTACAGACAGCCTCAGATACGCAGTATTTT.

The chain is built from TRBV21-1 and TRBJ1-6; TRBD1, the table's D call, lacks a check against the DNA. TRBV21-1 is a listed pseudogene. This CDR3 spans 16 amino acids. The CDR3 region is CASSPRTGRNNSPLHF. The CDR3 DNA sequence: TGTGCCAGCAGCCCACGGACAGGTAGAAATAATTCACCCCTCCACTTT.

The chain joins TRBV11-2 to TRBJ2-7; 8 positions match TRBD1. The trim removed 5 bases at V and 5 bases at J, leaving 8 bases unmatched. Germline CDR1 reads SGHAT; CDR2 reads FQNNGV. This CDR3 has 14 residues. DNA of the CDR3: TGTGCCAGCAGCCTTAGACAGGGGAGCGACGAGCAGTACTTC. Translated: CASSLRQGSDEQYF.

The CDR3 spells CASSISYEQYF. DNA of the CDR3: TGTGCCAGCTCAATTAGCTACGAGCAGTACTTC. J is TRBJ2-7 and V is TRBV28; D gene uncertain. This CDR3 has 11 residues. Germline CDR1 is MDHEN and CDR2 is SYDVKM. The V end was cut by 8 bases, the J end by 3 bases, with 8 bases between.